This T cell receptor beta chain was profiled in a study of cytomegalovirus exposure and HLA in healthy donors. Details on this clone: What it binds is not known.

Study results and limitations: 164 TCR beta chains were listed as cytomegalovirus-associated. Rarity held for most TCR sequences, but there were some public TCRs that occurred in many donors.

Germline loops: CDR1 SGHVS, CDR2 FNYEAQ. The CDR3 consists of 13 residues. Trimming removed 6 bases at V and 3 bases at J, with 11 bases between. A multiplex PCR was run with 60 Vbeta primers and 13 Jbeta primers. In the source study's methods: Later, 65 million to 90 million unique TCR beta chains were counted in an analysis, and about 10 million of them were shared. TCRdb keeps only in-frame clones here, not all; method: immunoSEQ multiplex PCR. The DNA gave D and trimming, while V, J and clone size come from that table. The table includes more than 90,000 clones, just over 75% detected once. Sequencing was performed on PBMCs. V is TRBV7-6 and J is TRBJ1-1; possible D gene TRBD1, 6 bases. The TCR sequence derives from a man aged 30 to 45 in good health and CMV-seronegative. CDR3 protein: CASRSGVDTEAFF. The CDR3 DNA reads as TGTGCCAGCAGGTCAGGGGTGGACACTGAAGCTTTCTTT.